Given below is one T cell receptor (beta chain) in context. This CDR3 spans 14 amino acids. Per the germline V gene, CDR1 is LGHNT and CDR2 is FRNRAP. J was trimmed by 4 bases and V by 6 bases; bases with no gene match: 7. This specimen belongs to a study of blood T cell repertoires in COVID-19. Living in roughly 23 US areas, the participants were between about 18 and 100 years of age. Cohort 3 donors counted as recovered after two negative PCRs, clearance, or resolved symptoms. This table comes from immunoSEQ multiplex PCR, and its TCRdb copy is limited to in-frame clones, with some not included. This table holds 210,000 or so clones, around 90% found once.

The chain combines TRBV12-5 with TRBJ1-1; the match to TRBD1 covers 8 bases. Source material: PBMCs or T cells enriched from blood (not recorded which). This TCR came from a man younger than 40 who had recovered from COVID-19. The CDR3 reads CASGKTGVSTEAFF. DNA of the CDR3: TGTGCTAGTGGCAAGACAGGGGTGTCCACTGAAGCTTTCTTT.